This passage covers 15 T cell receptor beta chains from one sample sequenced in a study of shared clonotypes between healthy human individuals. Data came from immunoSEQ multiplex PCR; TCRdb stores just in-frame clones and leaves some out. The table records some 700,000 clones, 80% to 95% of them present only once. Sequencing was performed on memory CD8+ T cells from PBMCs. Described subset: CD45RO+ cells pooled with CCR7-negative TemRA cells. The source is a young man in good health. Some clones in this sample may be carry-over from other donors' samples.

J is TRBJ1-1 and V is TRBV5-3, with a tentative D call TRBD1 (6 bases). TRBV5-3 is an ORF, and what it does is uncertain. Trimming stripped 10 bases from V and 1 base from J, with 11 bases between. The CDR3 length is 12 residues. The CDR3 sequence is CAGKQGNTEAFF. CDR3 DNA sequence: TGTGCCGGAAAACAGGGGAACACTGAAGCTTTCTTT.

This rearrangement joins TRBV9 to TRBJ2-1; 11 bases are a match to TRBD2. The CDR3 extends over 16 amino acids. V lost 7 bases to trimming and J lost 0 bases; unmatched junction nucleotides: 6. Germline V gene sequence: CDR1 SGDLS, CDR2 YYNGEE. CDR3 in amino acids: CASGTSGSSSYNEQFF. In nucleotides, the CDR3 is TGTGCCAGCGGGACTAGCGGTTCCAGCTCCTACAATGAGCAGTTCTTC. The full variable domain, its missing parts supplied by reference TRBV9 and TRBJ2-1, is DSGVTQTPKHLITATGQRVTLRCSPRSGDLSVYWYQQSLDQGLQFLIQYYNGEERAKGNILERFSAQQFPDLHSELNLSSLELGDSALYFCASGTSGSSSYNEQFFGPGTRLTVL.

In nucleotides, the CDR3 is TGTGCCAGCAGCTTAGTGGTCTCGGGGAACCAAGAGACCCAGTACTTC. Translated: CASSLVVSGNQETQYF. The gene calls are TRBV7-9 and TRBJ2-5; D may be TRBD2 (5 bases). The V gene's germline CDR1 is SEHNR and CDR2 FQNEAQ (reference sequence). The ends were cut back, 1 base at V and 0 bases at J, with 12 bases in the middle. The CDR3 is 16 residues long.

The V call is TRBV7-9, the J call TRBJ2-6, with 7 bases aligning to TRBD2. V lost 10 bases, J lost 4 bases, and 16 bases stayed unmatched. The CDR3 has 17 residues. Germline V gene lookup returns CDR1 SEHNR and CDR2 FQNEAQ (reference sequence). The CDR3 DNA reads as TGTGCCAAGGGTGGTGCGGCGGGAGAGTCCGGGGCCAACGTCCTGACTTTC. Protein product: CAKGGAAGESGANVLTF.

The V gene is TRBV11-2, the J gene TRBJ2-7; a weak D match, TRBD2 (6 bases). The germline V gene encodes CDR1 SGHAT and CDR2 FQNNGV. V lost 1 base and J 0 bases, leaving 10 bases between the germline ends. The CDR3 covers 15 residues. DNA of the CDR3: TGTGCCAGCAGCTTAGGTAGCGGTAGCTCCTACGAGCAGTACTTC. Translated, it gives CASSLGSGSSYEQYF.

The chain has TRBV27 and TRBJ2-1; the match to TRBD1 covers 7 bases. J gave up 2 bases and V 5 bases, and 3 bases lay outside the gene matches. CDR3 size: 14 residues. Germline loops: CDR1 MNHEY, CDR2 SMNVEV (reference sequence). The CDR3 sequence is CASSPTGPYNEQFF. The CDR3 nucleotides read TGTGCCAGCAGTCCGACAGGGCCCTACAATGAGCAGTTCTTC.

The chain couples TRBV5-4 to TRBJ2-2, with a possible D match to TRBD1 (6 bases). This CDR3 has 16 residues. Germline V CDR1 and CDR2: SGHNT, YYREEE (reference sequence). V was shortened by 4 bases and J by 4 bases, with 17 bases between the two germline ends. Written as DNA, the CDR3 is TGTGCCAGCAGCCCGGACGGCGGACAGTTCACCGGGGAGCTGTTTTTT. It encodes CASSPDGGQFTGELFF.

The gene calls are TRBV28 and TRBJ2-5, with 7 positions matching TRBD1. V lost 6 bases, J lost 3 bases, and 4 bases stayed unmatched. The CDR3 sequence is 13 residues long. CDR1 MDHEN and CDR2 SYDVKM come from the germline V gene. The CDR3 region has the DNA TGTGCCAGCAGCGATGACAGGGAAGAGACCCAGTACTTC. Its translation: CASSDDREETQYF.

The gene calls are TRBV7-3 and TRBJ2-7; D perhaps matches TRBD1 (5 bases). The germline gives CDR1 SGHTA, CDR2 FQGTGA. The CDR3 consists of 15 residues. The germline V and J ends were trimmed by 2 bases and 5 bases, with 16 bases remaining between them. The DNA for the CDR3 is TGTGCCAGCAGCTTATCATCCAGGGCGAGCCACGAGCAGTACTTC. It encodes CASSLSSRASHEQYF.

Comments on this clone: The sample holds other DNA sequences that translate to the same CDR3. The chain joins TRBV7-9 to TRBJ2-3; D not certain. The CDR3 spans 12 residues. The germline gives CDR1 SEHNR, CDR2 FQNEAQ (reference sequence). The V and J ends lost 2 bases and 4 bases respectively, with 4 bases between them. The CDR3 spells CASSLPPDTQYF. The CDR3 DNA is TGTGCCAGCAGCTTACCTCCAGATACGCAGTATTTT. The whole variable domain, filled in from reference TRBV7-9 and TRBJ2-3, reads DTGVSQNPRHKITKRGQNVTFRCDPISEHNRLYWYRQTLGQGPEFLTYFQNEAQLEKSRLLSDRFSAERPKGSFSTLEIQRTEQGDSAMYLCASSLPPDTQYFGPGTRLTVL.

The rearrangement joins TRBV28 to TRBJ1-2, with D unresolved. With 2 bases removed from V and 3 bases from J, the gap between germline ends came to 7 bases. Germline CDR1 MDHEN, CDR2 SYDVKM. The CDR3 sequence is 13 residues long. The CDR3 DNA reads as TGTGCCAGCAGTTTAGGAATTTACTATGGCTACACCTTC. Encoded protein: CASSLGIYYGYTF.

The J gene is TRBJ2-1, the V gene TRBV11-1, with TRBD2 matching over 9 bases. J was trimmed by 3 bases and V by 3 bases; bases with no gene match: 3. CDR1 SGHAT and CDR2 FQDESV come from the germline V gene (reference sequence). This CDR3 is built from 15 residues. CDR3 sequence reads: CASSFLREGYNEQFF. The CDR3 coding sequence is TGTGCCAGCAGCTTCCTGCGGGAGGGCTACAATGAGCAGTTCTTC. Full variable domain (remainder filled in from reference TRBV11-1 and TRBJ2-1): EAEVAQSPRYKITEKSQAVAFWCDPISGHATLYWYRQILGQGPELLVQFQDESVVDDSQLPKDRFSAERLKGVDSTLKIQPAELGDSAMYLCASSFLREGYNEQFFGPGTRLTVL.

This clone has a handful of counts. J is TRBJ1-1 and V is TRBV18; D is ambiguous. The CDR3 consists of 12 residues. Trimming removed 1 base at V and 0 bases at J, with 0 bases between. Germline values: CDR1 KGHSH, CDR2 LQKENI. The CDR3 loop is CASSPLNTEAFF. The CDR3 DNA follows: TGTGCCAGCTCACCACTGAACACTGAAGCTTTCTTT.

The CDR3 nucleotides read TGTGCCAGCAGTGAAACCCAGGGGCTAGCGGGTAGGAATGAGCAGTTCTTC. The encoded protein is CASSETQGLAGRNEQFF. The V and J genes are TRBV2 and TRBJ2-1, with 8 bases lining up with TRBD2. The J segment lost 7 bases and the V segment lost 2 bases, leaving 13 bases of the junction unmatched. CDR3 size: 17 residues. CDR1 and CDR2 (germline): SNHLY, FYNNEI. Supplemented by reference TRBV2 and TRBJ2-1, the full variable domain reads EPEVTQTPSHQVTQMGQEVILRCVPISNHLYFYWYRQILGQKVEFLVSFYNNEISEKSEIFDDQFSVERPDGSNFTLKIRSTKLEDSAMYFCASSETQGLAGRNEQFFGPGTRLTVL.

J is TRBJ2-7 and V is TRBV27; D gene unclear. Germline lookup yields CDR1 MNHEY and CDR2 SMNVEV (reference sequence). Deletions cut 2 bases from V and 6 bases from J, with 14 bases between. The CDR3 runs to 14 residues. CDR3 residues: CASSLAVAPGEQYF. The CDR3 region has the DNA TGTGCCAGCAGTTTAGCAGTTGCCCCCGGCGAGCAGTACTTC.